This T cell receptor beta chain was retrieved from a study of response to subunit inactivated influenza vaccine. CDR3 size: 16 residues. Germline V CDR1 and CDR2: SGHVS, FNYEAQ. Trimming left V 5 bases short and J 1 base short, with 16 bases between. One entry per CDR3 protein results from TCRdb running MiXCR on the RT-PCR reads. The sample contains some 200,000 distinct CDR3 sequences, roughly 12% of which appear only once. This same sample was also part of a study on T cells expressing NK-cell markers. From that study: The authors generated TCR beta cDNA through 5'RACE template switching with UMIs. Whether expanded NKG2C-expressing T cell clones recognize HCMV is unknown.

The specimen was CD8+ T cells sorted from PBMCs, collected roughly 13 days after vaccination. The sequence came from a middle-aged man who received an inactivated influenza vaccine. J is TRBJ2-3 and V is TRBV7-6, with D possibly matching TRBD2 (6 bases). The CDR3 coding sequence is TGTGCCAGCAGCCACCCAGTGGGCGGGGGCACAGATACGCAGTATTTT. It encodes CASSHPVGGGTDTQYF.